This T cell receptor beta chain was captured by sequencing in a study of shared clonotypes between healthy human individuals. Findings and caveats of the study: Sharing across four donors was highest in naive CD4 (approximately 5%) and lowest in memory CD8 (roughly 0.4%). Estimated richness was generally greater in naive than memory subsets.

The repertoire was sequenced with immunoSEQ multiplex PCR; TCRdb's copy has only in-frame clones and lacks some. The sample records a few million clones, 93% being singletons. The CDR3 length is 15 residues. Trimming at V came to 4 bases and at J to 0 bases, leaving 5 bases not matched to a gene. Germline V gene lookup returns CDR1 SGHRS and CDR2 YFSETQ. Comment on this clone: Its specificity is unknown.

Donors, healthy HIV-negative adults, lacked recent acute infections or vaccinations. This TCR was recovered from a man younger than 35 in good health. Some clones in this sample may be carry-over from other donors' samples. This chain uses TRBV5-1 with TRBJ2-3; 7 nucleotides align to TRBD2. Sequencing was carried out using naive CD4+ T cells from PBMCs. Specified subset: CD45RA+ positively selected. The DNA of the CDR3 is TGCGCCAGCAGCCCTAGCGGCAGCAGCACAGATACGCAGTATTTT. As protein: CASSPSGSSTDTQYF.